This entry features one T cell receptor (beta chain) sequence. Its antigen is currently not known. No base quality information exists; no much larger clone differs at one position. This sample is drawn from a study of blood T cell repertoires in COVID-19 (dated by TCRdb to the early 2020s). With regard to the full study: Collaborator samples came from the United States, Italy and Spain and covered acute and convalescent phases of COVID-19. The material from the prospective study consisted of cDNA or gDNA derived from T cells, B-cell-depleted T cells, or PBMCs. Subjects who had been exposed to COVID-19, were actively infected with it, or had recovered from it provided the deeply sampled blood TCRbeta repertoires that made up the dataset. The repertoires were released in a freely available public database meant as a resource for research on the immune response to SARS-CoV-2. The samples were drawn from the first 160 participants of the ongoing ImmuneRACE study and from 1,200 or so subjects provided by 6 global collaborators. The sample metadata nearly always contained a de-identified subject ID, COVID-19 status, age in years and sex. Where available, HLA class I and class II types were obtained from metadata supplied by the sample provider rather than from assay-based typing. The paper as a whole reports these results and caveats: How much clinical and demographic metadata was included differed by source and by participant, and the metadata was provided uncurated.

Whole blood was collected in K2EDTA tubes by collaborating institutions according to the institutions' own protocols. Collaborator samples were shipped for TCRbeta analysis as frozen whole blood, isolated PBMCs, or DNA extracted from either sample type. The immunoSEQ Assay, a bias-controlled multiplex PCR, was used to amplify TCRbeta CDR3 regions from genomic DNA. Per the source publication's procedure: The number of nucleated cells in each sample was estimated by amplification of reference gene primers within the assay. Sequence reads were collapsed and filtered to measure the absolute abundance of every unique TCRbeta CDR3 rearrangement. For each sample, productive Simpson clonality was calculated as the square root of Simpson's diversity index across productive rearrangements. This is the immuneACCESS table as TCRdb keeps it, with only in-frame sequences that have V and J called. A part of the clones is gone; compared with another copy, unresolved V genes explain less than half, and the rest is unexplained. V, J and clone size were drawn from that table, and D and trimming were deduced from the DNA. The sample contains 90,000 to 110,000 clones, roughly 85% of them found a single time. Together, the top ten hold just over 15% of the sample.

Relative to germline, V is 4 bases shorter and J is 4 bases shorter, with 12 bases between their ends. Including the terminal cysteine and phenylalanine, the CDR3 comprises 14 residues. The only DNA kept is the CDR3, 42 bases in frame from the first base. CDR1 and CDR2 are read off the germline V gene as SGHRS and YFSETQ. Sequencing used peripheral blood. The chain links TRBV5-1 with TRBJ1-3, with a weak D call of TRBD1 (5 bases match). This receptor was taken from a woman older than 75 with acute or convalescent COVID-19. The nucleotides read TGCGCCAGCAGCCCGGACAATACGGGAAACACCATATATTTT. This codes for CASSPDNTGNTIYF.